This T cell receptor beta chain was captured in a study of cytotoxic CD8 clonotypes in ibrutinib-treated CLL. A remark on this clone: Its antigen is currently unknown.

This CDR3 spans 13 amino acids. The germline gives CDR1 MGHDK, CDR2 SYGVNS. The V end was cut by 4 bases, the J end by 4 bases, with 10 bases between. TCRdb keeps only in-frame clones here, not all; method: immunoSEQ multiplex PCR. The profile shows roughly 190,000 clones, about 72% of them singletons. Notes on the study in general: At ibrutinib response, clonality increased, and at progression it declined back toward baseline. With treatment, public clonotypes, which were uncommon, either contracted or remained stable.

The sequencing used PBMCs, collected after 24 months of ibrutinib treatment. This TCR was sampled from a human donor with chronic lymphocytic leukemia. The rearrangement links TRBV25-1 to TRBJ1-1, with D uncertain. DNA for the CDR3: TGTGCCAGCAGTGGAGGGTTGGGCACTGAAGCTTTCTTT. Translated, it gives CASSGGLGTEAFF.